The 24 T cell receptor beta chains presented below share a single source sample, sequenced in a study of blood T cell repertoires in COVID-19. The protocol was immunoSEQ multiplex PCR, while the TCRdb copy is restricted to in-frame clones and leaves out a portion. The data contain a few hundred thousand clones, over 75% of them singletons. The sample was peripheral blood. Receptors originate from a man aged 35 to 55 with active or convalescent COVID-19.

The chain uses TRBV4-2 and TRBJ2-6; TRBD1 is a possible D gene (6 bases). The CDR3 spans 16 residues. The ends were cut back, 4 bases at V and 0 bases at J, with 10 bases in the middle. Germline CDR1 and CDR2: LGHNA and YNFKEQ. In DNA form, the CDR3 reads TGTGCCAGCAGCCGAGGACAGTACTCTGGGGCCAACGTCCTGACTTTC. Its translation is CASSRGQYSGANVLTF.

V and J are TRBV18 and TRBJ2-1; possible D gene TRBD2, 5 bases. Trimming removed 1 base from V and 9 bases from J, with 13 bases in between. CDR1 and CDR2 (germline): KGHSH, LQKENI. The CDR3 length is 14 residues. The CDR3 DNA follows: TGTGCCAGCTCACCACAGTCTAGCTCAGGTGAGCAGTTCTTC. This sequence encodes CASSPQSSSGEQFF. The full variable domain, in which reference TRBV18 and TRBJ2-1 provide the parts outside the CDR3, is NAGVMQNPRHLVRRRGQEARLRCSPMKGHSHVYWYRQLPEEGLKFMVYLQKENIIDESGMPKERFSAEFPKEGPSILRIQQVVRGDSAAYFCASSPQSSSGEQFFGPGTRLTVL.

In DNA form, the CDR3 reads TGCAGTGCTAGTCCCGTCTCCTATAATTCACCCCTCCACTTT. This gives the protein CSASPVSYNSPLHF. This rearrangement joins TRBV20-1 to TRBJ1-6; D gene uncertain. CDR3 size: 14 residues. Germline V lookup: CDR1 DFQATT, CDR2 SNEGSKA (reference sequence). V lost 3 bases to trimming and J lost 0 bases, with 6 bases between them.

This chain connects TRBV23-1 to TRBJ1-5; maybe TRBD1 (6 bases). TRBV23-1 is an ORF; its function is uncertain. CDR3 length equals 18 residues. The V end lost 4 bases, the J end lost 2 bases, and 21 bases lay between the germline ends. CDR3 bases: TGCGCCAGCAGTCGCGCCAGATACAGGGTTCTTTGCAATCAGCCCCAGCATTTT. Protein: CASSRARYRVLCNQPQHF.

The chain recombines TRBV18 with TRBJ1-1; maybe TRBD1 (5 bases). Trimming took 2 bases from V and 0 from J, leaving 13 bases between them. This CDR3 contains 16 residues. The germline V gene encodes CDR1 KGHSH and CDR2 LQKENI. The CDR3: CASSPRTGDMNTEAFF. The CDR3 coding sequence is TGTGCCAGCTCACCAAGAACAGGAGATATGAACACTGAAGCTTTCTTT.

This chain connects TRBV24-1 to TRBJ2-1; 10 bases align to TRBD1. Germline assignment: CDR1 KGHDR and CDR2 SFDVKD. The CDR3 is made up of 18 amino acids. The ends lost 4 bases at V and 4 bases at J; junction bases unmatched: 12. The DNA of the CDR3 is TGTGCCACCAGTGACCCTACCCGACAGGGGGCAACTTACAATGAGCAGTTCTTC. It codes for CATSDPTRQGATYNEQFF.

This sequence joins TRBV28 and TRBJ1-1, with D perhaps matching TRBD1 (5 bases). CDR1 and CDR2 from the germline V gene are MDHEN and SYDVKM. This CDR3 contains 13 residues. Between the trimmed V and J ends, which lost 6 bases and 3 bases, there was a span of 11 bases. Here the CDR3 DNA reads TGTGCCAGCAGCCCTGACAGTTACACTGAAGCTTTCTTT. Amino acid sequence: CASSPDSYTEAFF. The complete variable domain, with remaining parts taken from reference TRBV28 and TRBJ1-1, reads DVKVTQSSRYLVKRTGEKVFLECVQDMDHENMFWYRQDPGLGLRLIYFSYDVKMKEKGDIPEGYSVSREKKERFSLILESASTNQTSMYLCASSPDSYTEAFFGQGTRLTVV.

A single count supports this clone. The chain combines TRBV30 with TRBJ2-4; D perhaps matches TRBD1 (6 bases). V was trimmed by 5 bases and J by 9 bases, leaving 14 bases between them. The CDR3 consists of 12 residues. Germline V gene sequence: CDR1 GTSNPN, CDR2 SVGIG (reference sequence). CDR3 in amino acids: CAWEQGGGIQYF. CDR3 DNA: TGTGCCTGGGAACAGGGCGGCGGCATTCAGTACTTC.

For the CDR3, the DNA is TGTGCCAGTAGCTGGACAGGGGACTGGGAGACCCAGTACTTC. Translated, it gives CASSWTGDWETQYF. This chain connects TRBV19 to TRBJ2-5; 9 nucleotides line up with TRBD1. After removal of 6 bases from V and 5 bases from J, the junction contained 7 bases not matched to a gene. CDR1 is LNHDA, CDR2 SQIVND, per germline (reference sequence). CDR3 length equals 14 residues. Based on the CDR3 plus reference TRBV19 and TRBJ2-5, the full variable domain is DGGITQSPKYLFRKEGQNVTLSCEQNLNHDAMYWYRQDPGQGLRLIYYSQIVNDFQKGDIAEGYSVSREKKESFPLTVTSAQKNPTAFYLCASSWTGDWETQYFGPGTRLLVL.

The chain employs TRBV19 and TRBJ1-2, with 7 bases that match TRBD1. The germline V gene has CDR1 LNHDA and CDR2 SQIVND (reference sequence). The CDR3 sequence is 19 residues long. Trimming removed 5 bases from V and 5 bases from J; junction bases left unmatched: 23. In DNA form, the CDR3 reads TGTGCCAGTAGTCTAACCCCTTGGAGGGGGCGAGGGTTGGGTTATGGCTACACCTTC. Protein: CASSLTPWRGRGLGYGYTF.

The V gene is TRBV28, the J gene TRBJ1-3, with TRBD1 matching 7 bases. V dropped 5 bases and J dropped 4; count of bases not matched to a gene: 8. The CDR3 contains 15 residues. Germline assignment: CDR1 MDHEN and CDR2 SYDVKM. The CDR3 is CASSKPPGQGNTIYF. CDR3 nucleotides: TGTGCCAGCAGTAAACCACCGGGACAGGGAAACACCATATATTTT.

The genes are TRBV5-1 and TRBJ2-2; 7 bases line up with TRBD1. After removal of 4 bases from V and 6 bases from J, the junction contained 9 bases not matched to a gene. The length of the CDR3 is 15 residues. Looked up from germline, CDR1 is SGHRS and CDR2 is YFSETQ. The CDR3 reads CASSPGQVEPGELFF. For the CDR3, the DNA is TGCGCCAGCAGCCCCGGACAGGTGGAGCCCGGGGAGCTGTTTTTT.

V is TRBV28 and J is TRBJ1-1; 8 bases are a match to TRBD1. There are 13 residues in the CDR3. Germline V gene lookup returns CDR1 MDHEN and CDR2 SYDVKM. The J segment lost 2 bases and the V segment lost 8 bases, leaving 4 bases of the junction unmatched. CDR3 DNA: TGTGCCAGCCAGGACAGGGCCAACACTGAAGCTTTCTTT. This gives the protein CASQDRANTEAFF.

The chain joins TRBV6-6 to TRBJ2-7; possibly TRBD2 for D (6 bases). Germline loops: CDR1 MNHNY, CDR2 SVGAGI (reference sequence). Trimming removed 2 bases from V and 2 bases from J, with 10 bases in between. The CDR3 covers 14 residues. The CDR3 nucleotides read TGTGCCAGCAGTTACACATCGGGAGCCTACGAGCAGTACTTC. It encodes CASSYTSGAYEQYF.

This rearrangement joins TRBV7-8 to TRBJ2-1; TRBD2 matches at 8 bases. This CDR3 is built from 16 residues. Germline V gives CDR1 SGHVS, CDR2 FQNEAQ. V lost 3 bases to trimming and J lost 2 bases; unmatched junction nucleotides: 6. The CDR3 region has the DNA TGTGCCAGCAGCTTCGAGGCCGGGGGGGCCTACAATGAGCAGTTCTTC. Encoded protein: CASSFEAGGAYNEQFF.

The rearrangement links TRBV2 to TRBJ2-7, with 8 nucleotides matching TRBD2. This CDR3 is 14 amino acids long. Germline assignment: CDR1 SNHLY and CDR2 FYNNEI. The J segment lost 7 bases and the V segment lost 3 bases, leaving 8 bases of the junction unmatched. The DNA for the CDR3 is TGTGCCAGCAGTGAGGGAGCGGGAGCTGAAGAGCAGTACTTC. Protein product: CASSEGAGAEEQYF.

J is TRBJ1-5 and V is TRBV24-1, with 7 bases identical to TRBD1. Unmatched junction bases numbered 4, after V lost 9 bases and J lost 0 bases. The CDR3 is 14 amino acids. Germline loops: CDR1 KGHDR, CDR2 SFDVKD. Written as DNA, the CDR3 is TGTGCCACCTCGGGACAGAATAGCAATCAGCCCCAGCATTTT. Protein: CATSGQNSNQPQHF.

This clone was found a few times. The V call is TRBV18, the J call TRBJ2-7; perhaps TRBD1 as D (5 bases). Germline V CDR1 and CDR2: KGHSH, LQKENI. The germline V and J ends were trimmed by 3 bases and 7 bases, with 13 bases remaining between them. This CDR3 comprises 13 residues. The CDR3 sequence is CASSPSDTREQYF. Written as DNA, the CDR3 is TGTGCCAGCTCACCGTCGGACACGAGAGAGCAGTACTTC.

Concerning this clone itself: Other DNA sequences from this sample encode an identical CDR3 as well. The V and J genes are TRBV4-1 and TRBJ2-3; D uncertain. The CDR3 is made up of 12 amino acids. V was trimmed by 2 bases and J by 2 bases, leaving 2 bases between them. Germline V gives CDR1 MGHRA, CDR2 YSYEKL. The CDR3 reads CASSQYTDTQYF. DNA of the CDR3: TGCGCCAGCAGCCAATACACAGATACGCAGTATTTT.

This chain uses TRBV6-1 with TRBJ1-6, with 12 bases matching TRBD1. The ends lost 3 bases at V and 10 bases at J; junction bases unmatched: 4. CDR1 MNHNS and CDR2 SASEGT come from the germline V gene. The CDR3 is 15 amino acids. CDR3 DNA: TGTGCCAGCAGTGATGGGGACAGGGGGCAATCACCCCTCCACTTT. Its translation is CASSDGDRGQSPLHF.

The gene calls are TRBV5-8 and TRBJ1-3; 8 bases are a match to TRBD1. This CDR3 comprises 16 residues. In germline, CDR1 is SGHTS, CDR2 YDEGEE. The V segment lost 1 base and the J segment 2 bases; nucleotides outside the gene matches: 5. The CDR3 region is CASSLLGRGPGNTIYF. The CDR3 DNA sequence: TGTGCCAGCAGCTTGTTAGGCAGGGGGCCTGGAAACACCATATATTTT.

V usage is TRBV30 and J usage is TRBJ1-5, with D unresolved. Deletions cut 2 bases from V and 1 base from J, with 6 bases between. The CDR3 consists of 13 residues. Germline V CDR1 and CDR2: GTSNPN, SVGIG (reference sequence). The CDR3 bases are TGTGCCTGGAGTTCGGGGAGCAATCAGCCCCAGCATTTT. Translation gives CAWSSGSNQPQHF.

The rearrangement joins TRBV7-2 to TRBJ2-1, with D tentatively TRBD1 (5 bases). The CDR3 spans 15 residues. With 0 bases removed from V and 5 bases from J, the gap between germline ends came to 11 bases. Germline CDR1 SGHTA, CDR2 FQGNSA. The CDR3: CASSLALDRNNEQFF. CDR3 nucleotide sequence: TGTGCCAGCAGCTTAGCGTTAGACAGAAACAATGAGCAGTTCTTC.

The chain employs TRBV7-9 and TRBJ1-4; D may be TRBD1 (6 bases). Germline values: CDR1 SEHNR, CDR2 FQNEAQ (reference sequence). V gave up 5 bases and J gave up 8 bases, with 21 bases separating them. This CDR3 spans 16 amino acids. The DNA for the CDR3 is TGTGCCAGCAGCGTTGGCCCCGGGACACTTACCGAAAAACTGTTTTTT. Its translation is CASSVGPGTLTEKLFF.